The source of this T cell receptor beta chain is a study of graft-versus-host responses after intestinal transplantation. Study-level background: Induction using anti-thymocyte globulin, followed by tacrolimus and steroids for about three years, was given to all recipients.

The table came from immunoSEQ multiplex PCR; TCRdb's copy has only in-frame clones and leaves some out. The sample has under 15,000 clones, 83% seen once. The germline CDR1 and CDR2 sequences are SGHDT and YYEEEE. This CDR3 region has 15 residues. The ends were cut back, 4 bases at V and 3 bases at J, with 13 bases in the middle. The gene calls are TRBV5-6 and TRBJ2-2; D may be TRBD2 (6 bases). This clonotype originated in a human patient who received an intestinal transplant, so some T cells may come from the graft donor. Source: PBMCs, taken about 130 days after transplant. The CDR3 loop reads CASSPEGQYTGELFF. In nucleotides, the CDR3 is TGTGCCAGCAGCCCGGAGGGGCAATACACCGGGGAGCTGTTTTTT.